These 14 T cell receptor beta chains came from one sample sequenced in a study of control samples from healthy donors and cancer patients. The method was immunoSEQ multiplex PCR; TCRdb's version includes in-frame clones alone and lacks a portion of them. The sample carries around 96,000 clones, just over 90% recorded once. The sequenced sample consisted of blood. The receptors here all came from a man between 18 and 29 years old in good health.

The chain employs TRBV19 and TRBJ2-5; 8 bases match TRBD1. Germline V CDR1 and CDR2: LNHDA, SQIVND (reference sequence). This CDR3 has 15 residues. The V segment lost 5 bases and the J segment 3 bases; nucleotides outside the gene matches: 8. The CDR3 loop reads CASSVETGGKETQYF. CDR3 sequence (DNA): TGTGCCAGTAGTGTCGAAACAGGGGGAAAAGAGACCCAGTACTTC.

This clone was detected only once. This sequence joins TRBV30 and TRBJ1-4, with TRBD1 as a possible D gene (6 bases). V shed 5 bases and J shed 8 bases, with 18 bases lying between them. Per germline, CDR1 GTSNPN and CDR2 SVGIG (reference sequence). CDR3 length equals 14 residues. CDR3 nucleotides: TGTGCCTGGGATCCACAGGGTGTAGCGGAAAAACTGTTTTTT. Translated: CAWDPQGVAEKLFF.

V is TRBV5-1 and J is TRBJ1-2; TRBD1 matches 7 bases. In germline, CDR1 is SGHRS, CDR2 YFSETQ. J gave up 0 bases and V 1 base, and 3 bases lay outside the gene matches. The CDR3 spans 15 residues. This chain's CDR3 is CASSLSQGANYGYTF. The CDR3 DNA reads TGCGCCAGCAGCTTGTCGCAGGGGGCTAACTATGGCTACACCTTC. Looking up the rest from reference TRBV5-1 and TRBJ1-2 gives the full variable domain: KAGVTQTPRYLIKTRGQQVTLSCSPISGHRSVSWYQQTPGQGLQFLFEYFSETQRNKGNFPGRFSGRQFSNSRSEMNVSTLELGDSALYLCASSLSQGANYGYTFGSGTRLTVV.

The V call is TRBV6-5, the J call TRBJ2-3; D is unresolved. V lost 5 bases, J lost 1 base, and 10 bases lay in between. Germline V gene data show CDR1 as MNHEY and CDR2 as SVGAGI. CDR3 size: 14 residues. CDR3 amino acids: CASSPLRRTDTQYF. DNA of the CDR3: TGTGCCAGCAGTCCTTTGAGGCGCACAGATACGCAGTATTTT.

In DNA, the CDR3 is TGTGCCAGCAGCCAAGAGGGGGCGCGACCCTACGAGCAGTACTTC. This encodes CASSQEGARPYEQYF. The chain employs TRBV3-1 (or the pseudogene TRBV3-2) and TRBJ2-7; D perhaps matches TRBD1 (6 bases). The germline V gene encodes CDR1 LGHDT and CDR2 YNNKEL (reference sequence). V lost 0 bases and J lost 2, with 11 bases in between. This CDR3 comprises 15 residues.

This clone was seen once. V is TRBV4-3 and J is TRBJ2-2, with a possible D match to TRBD2 (6 bases). This CDR3 contains 18 residues. With 4 bases removed from V and 2 bases from J, the gap between germline ends came to 20 bases. The V gene's germline CDR1 is LGHNA and CDR2 YSLEER. CDR3 DNA: TGCGCCAGCAGCCCGCAGATTATGGCGGGACCTAACACCGGGGAGCTGTTTTTT. It specifies CASSPQIMAGPNTGELFF.

The rearrangement uses TRBV2 and TRBJ1-1; 8 bases fit TRBD1. V was pared by 8 bases and J by 6 bases, with 5 bases of the junction left unmatched. CDR1 and CDR2 (germline): SNHLY, FYNNEI. The CDR3 totals 12 residues. Here the CDR3 DNA reads TGTGCCAGCCAAATACAGGGGGCTGAAGCTTTCTTT. Translation: CASQIQGAEAFF.

Many counts were recorded for this clone. The V and J genes are TRBV5-1 and TRBJ2-2, with D perhaps matching TRBD2 (6 bases). Germline V gene sequence: CDR1 SGHRS, CDR2 YFSETQ. V was trimmed by 4 bases and J by 7 bases, leaving 8 bases between them. The CDR3 runs to 12 residues. In nucleotides, the CDR3 is TGCGCCAGCAGCGTGGAGGGCGGGGAGCTGTTTTTT. Its translation: CASSVEGGELFF.

The CDR3 region is CASSSVGASSYEQYF. CDR3 bases: TGTGCCAGCAGCTCGGTGGGGGCTTCCTCCTACGAGCAGTACTTC. The V and J genes are TRBV13 and TRBJ2-7; D may be TRBD1 (6 bases). Germline CDR1 is PRHDT and CDR2 is FYEKMQ (reference sequence). CDR3 length equals 15 residues. Trimming cost V 4 bases and J 0 bases, with 13 bases left between them.

V usage is TRBV28 and J usage is TRBJ1-2; a possible D gene is TRBD1 (5 bases). CDR1 and CDR2 (germline): MDHEN, SYDVKM. The CDR3 sequence is 16 residues long. Trimming left V 4 bases short and J 4 bases short, with 19 bases between. CDR3 loop: CASSSTASGLLYGYTF. The CDR3 nucleotides read TGTGCCAGCAGTTCGACAGCGTCCGGCCTTCTCTATGGCTACACCTTC.

In its sample, this clone was seen once. This chain uses TRBV27 with TRBJ1-2; 7 bases are a match to TRBD1. The CDR3 is made up of 14 amino acids. CDR1 is MNHEY and CDR2 is SMNVEV in the germline V gene (reference sequence). J gave up 3 bases and V 4 bases, and 5 bases lay outside the gene matches. CDR3 nucleotides: TGTGCCAGCAGTTCCCCCAGGGGGGACTATGGCTACACCTTC. As protein: CASSSPRGDYGYTF.

The genes are TRBV6-1 and TRBJ2-2, with D possibly being TRBD2 (7 bases). Between the trimmed V and J ends, which lost 4 bases and 4 bases, there was a span of 16 bases. Germline lookup yields CDR1 MNHNS and CDR2 SASEGT. This CDR3 region has 16 residues. CDR3: CASSVNRGASTGELFF. The CDR3 coding sequence is TGTGCCAGCAGTGTTAACCGGGGGGCGAGCACCGGGGAGCTGTTTTTT.

The chain has TRBV12-3 or TRBV12-4 and TRBJ1-1; D is unclear. The CDR3 runs 13 residues. Trimming cost V 6 bases and J 3 bases, with 11 bases left between them. CDR3 sequence (DNA): TGTGCCAGCAGCCGAGGTCCTTACACTGAAGCTTTCTTT. Protein: CASSRGPYTEAFF.

This rearrangement joins TRBV29-1 to TRBJ1-2, with no clear D. Germline V gene data show CDR1 as SQVTM and CDR2 as ANQGSEA. The CDR3 spans 12 residues. The ends were cut back, 8 bases at V and 6 bases at J, with 16 bases in the middle. The CDR3 DNA reads as TGCAGCCCGGTCAACCCCCCGGATGGCTACACCTTC. Its translation: CSPVNPPDGYTF.